The 25 T cell receptor beta chains below all came from one sample that was sequenced in a study of blood T cells in healthy people across ages. Primers used in a second PCR of roughly 6 to 11 cycles were a sample-barcoded 5' primer and a J-beta primer mix. In TCRdb, the 5' RACE reads were re-called with MiXCR into one record per CDR3 protein. The sample includes about 1.5 million distinct CDR3 sequences, 42% of them seen just once. The sequenced material came from blood. All receptors come from a woman between 18 and 29 years old in good health.

This chain links TRBV7-2 with TRBJ2-6; TRBD2 agrees at 7 bases. Germline CDR1 SGHTA, CDR2 FQGNSA. This CDR3 has 15 residues. V lost 5 bases, J lost 0 bases, and 1 base stayed unmatched. This CDR3 reads CASSQRDSGANVLTF. The CDR3 DNA reads as TGTGCCAGCAGCCAGCGGGACTCTGGGGCCAACGTCCTGACTTTC.

The rearrangement uses TRBV5-1 and TRBJ2-3; unclear D gene. The V gene's germline CDR1 is SGHRS and CDR2 YFSETQ. The V end was cut by 0 bases, the J end by 4 bases, with 9 bases between. This CDR3 has 14 residues. This CDR3 reads CASSLAIEADTQYF. The CDR3 bases are TGCGCCAGCAGCTTGGCCATCGAGGCAGATACGCAGTATTTT.

The J gene is TRBJ1-1, the V gene TRBV27; D not certain. Germline assignment: CDR1 MNHEY and CDR2 SMNVEV (reference sequence). The CDR3 runs 15 residues. Deletions cut 0 bases from V and 0 bases from J, with 8 bases between. In DNA, the CDR3 is TGTGCCAGCAGTTTATCGGGAAGAATGAACACTGAAGCTTTCTTT. It specifies CASSLSGRMNTEAFF.

V usage is TRBV12-3 or TRBV12-4 and J usage is TRBJ2-3; TRBD1 matches at 10 bases. The V and J ends lost 5 bases and 2 bases, in that order; junction bases with no gene match: 4. The CDR3 has 15 amino acids. CDR3: CASSADRGFTDTQYF. The CDR3 nucleotides are TGTGCCAGCAGTGCGGACAGGGGGTTCACAGATACGCAGTATTTT.

The V and J genes are TRBV6-2 or TRBV6-3 and TRBJ1-2; 10 bases align to TRBD1. The CDR3 length is 13 residues. Germline assignment: CDR1 MNHEY and CDR2 SVGEGT. The V gene end was trimmed by 5 bases and the J gene end by 6 bases; junction bases not matched to a gene: 3. The CDR3 is CASSTGQGNGYTF. DNA of the CDR3: TGTGCCAGCAGTACGGGACAGGGGAATGGCTACACCTTC.

J is TRBJ1-4 and V is TRBV6-5, with no clear D. Trimming pared 0 bases from V and 11 bases from J, leaving 7 bases between. The germline V gene has CDR1 MNHEY and CDR2 SVGAGI. The CDR3 is made up of 12 amino acids. This CDR3 reads CASSYSGGKLFF. CDR3 sequence (DNA): TGTGCCAGCAGTTACTCGGGAGGGAAACTGTTTTTT.

The chain combines TRBV7-9 with TRBJ1-3; no reliable D call. The CDR3 has 14 amino acids. Germline values: CDR1 SEHNR, CDR2 FQNEAQ (reference sequence). Trimming pared 5 bases from V and 0 bases from J, leaving 8 bases between. The CDR3 nucleotides are TGTGCCAGCAGCAAACAGAGCTCTGGAAACACCATATATTTT. Protein: CASSKQSSGNTIYF.

This clonotype has more than one count but fewer than ten. This sequence joins TRBV28 and TRBJ2-1, with D perhaps TRBD2 (5 bases). In germline, CDR1 is MDHEN, CDR2 SYDVKM. This CDR3 has 13 amino acids. Trimming left V 6 bases short and J 7 bases short, with 13 bases between. Here the CDR3 reads CASSPLALNEQFF. The CDR3 DNA reads TGTGCCAGCAGCCCTCTAGCCCTAAATGAGCAGTTCTTC.

This clonotype has more than one count but fewer than ten. V gene TRBV3-1 combines with J gene TRBJ2-2, with D possibly TRBD2 on 6 matching bases. Trimming removed 3 bases from V and 7 bases from J, with 9 bases in between. Looked up from germline, CDR1 is LGHDT and CDR2 is YNNKEL (reference sequence). The CDR3 loop spans 13 amino acids. The CDR3 DNA reads as TGTGCCAGCAGCCAGACTAGACACGGGGAGCTGTTTTTT. Protein product: CASSQTRHGELFF.

CDR3 residues: CASSSGQGQTRAFF. CDR3 sequence (DNA): TGTGCCAGCAGTTCCGGACAGGGCCAGACCCGAGCTTTCTTT. The chain is built from TRBV7-3 and TRBJ1-1, with TRBD1 matching over 8 bases. V lost 6 bases, J lost 10 bases, and 13 bases stayed unmatched. This CDR3 spans 14 amino acids. Germline V lookup: CDR1 SGHTA, CDR2 FQGTGA.

This rearrangement joins TRBV10-3 to TRBJ1-1, with 9 bases lining up with TRBD1. CDR1 is ENHRY, CDR2 SYGVKD, per germline. The V gene end was trimmed by 6 bases and the J gene end by 1 base; junction bases not matched to a gene: 6. This CDR3 region has 15 residues. The CDR3 DNA sequence: TGTGCCATCAGGATACAGGGGGCATCGAACACTGAAGCTTTCTTT. This gives the protein CAIRIQGASNTEAFF.

This clonotype has only one observation. Mismatch with germline at one junction end may stem from a read error. V is TRBV6-5 and J is TRBJ2-5; D gene ambiguous. The CDR3 length is 13 residues. The germline V gene encodes CDR1 MNHEY and CDR2 SVGAGI. The CDR3: CAGSYWWEETQYF. The DNA for the CDR3 is TGTGCCGGCAGTTACTGGTGGGAAGAGACCCAGTACTTC.

The rearrangement uses TRBV6-5 and TRBJ2-5; perhaps D is TRBD1 or TRBD2 (6 bases each). The CDR3 has 14 residues. V was cut by 5 bases and J by 11 bases, with 21 bases left in between. Germline lookup yields CDR1 MNHEY and CDR2 SVGAGI. CDR3 in DNA: TGTGCCAGCAGTGACAATCTGGAGGGGGATGAGCAGTACTTC. Protein sequence: CASSDNLEGDEQYF.

This clonotype was counted only a few times. DNA for the CDR3: TGTGCCAGCAGTCCAGTAGATACGCAGTATTTT. Its translation: CASSPVDTQYF. This chain uses TRBV18 with TRBJ2-3; D ambiguous. V lost 8 bases to trimming and J lost 5 bases, with 8 bases between them. CDR3 length equals 11 residues. Germline CDR1 KGHSH, CDR2 LQKENI.

The chain couples TRBV4-1 to TRBJ1-4, with D possibly being TRBD1 (5 bases). The CDR3 runs 17 residues. Trimming cost V 1 base and J 8 bases, with 20 bases left between them. Germline CDR1 is MGHRA and CDR2 is YSYEKL. CDR3 region: CASSQVFRQKGWEKLFF. CDR3 DNA sequence: TGCGCCAGCAGCCAAGTATTCCGACAGAAGGGATGGGAAAAACTGTTTTTT.

The chain links TRBV7-8 to TRBJ2-2, with unresolved D. V was pared by 1 base and J by 0 bases, with 9 bases between. Germline loops: CDR1 SGHVS, CDR2 FQNEAQ. The CDR3 extends over 16 amino acids. The CDR3 is CASSLGVTTNTGELFF. In DNA form, the CDR3 reads TGTGCCAGCAGCTTAGGAGTGACAACGAACACCGGGGAGCTGTTTTTT.

The chain recombines TRBV5-1 with TRBJ2-5, with 7 bases lining up with TRBD2. The germline V gene encodes CDR1 SGHRS and CDR2 YFSETQ. The junction had 4 bases not matched to a gene; V was cut back by 4 bases and J by 1 base. There are 14 residues in the CDR3. The CDR3 bases are TGCGCCAGCAGCCGTCCTAGCGGCCAAGAGACCCAGTACTTC. This encodes CASSRPSGQETQYF.

The V and J genes are TRBV20-1 and TRBJ2-7; either TRBD1 or TRBD2 may supply D (6 bases each). Germline V CDR1 and CDR2: DFQATT, SNEGSKA (reference sequence). The CDR3 totals 17 residues. Trimming took off 5 bases at V and 3 bases at J, with 26 bases between the two ends. CDR3 nucleotide sequence: TGCAGTGCTGAACCCTTGGGACTTCAGGGGAATTTCTACGAGCAGTACTTC. Protein product: CSAEPLGLQGNFYEQYF.

V is TRBV5-1 and J is TRBJ1-6; D unclear. Trimming cost V 3 bases and J 10 bases, with 17 bases left between them. This CDR3 has 15 residues. Germline CDR1 SGHRS, CDR2 YFSETQ. The CDR3 DNA is TGCGCCAGCAGCTATGGAGGAACCGTGCCCTCACCCCTCCACTTT. Its protein product is CASSYGGTVPSPLHF.

This clonotype was seen a handful of times. It may be a read error: a sequence one base away is much more abundant. The J gene is TRBJ1-5, the V gene TRBV12-5, with D maybe TRBD1 (5 bases). The germline V gene has CDR1 LGHNT and CDR2 FRNRAP. This CDR3 spans 13 amino acids. As DNA, the CDR3 is TGTGCTAGTGGTTTGACAGGCAATCAGCCCCGGCATTTT. Residues: CASGLTGNQPRHF.

The V gene is TRBV11-1, the J gene TRBJ2-1; possibly TRBD2 for D (6 bases). CDR1 is SGHAT, CDR2 FQDESV, per germline (reference sequence). The ends were cut back, 2 bases at V and 4 bases at J, with 12 bases in the middle. CDR3 length equals 15 residues. CDR3 nucleotide sequence: TGTGCCAGCAGCTTACTCGGGGGTATATACAATGAGCAGTTCTTC. Translation: CASSLLGGIYNEQFF.

This sequence joins TRBV29-1 and TRBJ1-1, with a tentative D call TRBD1 (6 bases). CDR3 length: 15 residues. The germline V gene encodes CDR1 SQVTM and CDR2 ANQGSEA. V was clipped by 7 bases and J by 4 bases, with 22 bases between them. The CDR3 is CSAGRGTSMVTEAFF. CDR3 DNA sequence: TGCAGCGCCGGGAGGGGGACTTCTATGGTCACTGAAGCTTTCTTT. Based on the CDR3 plus reference TRBV29-1 and TRBJ1-1, the full variable domain is SAVISQKPSRDICQRGTSLTIQCQVDSQVTMMFWYRQQPGQSLTLIATANQGSEATYESGFVIDKFPISRPNLTFSTLTVSNMSPEDSSIYLCSAGRGTSMVTEAFFGQGTRLTVV.

This clonotype was detected a few times. This sequence joins TRBV10-3 and TRBJ2-4; D remains ambiguous. V lost 11 bases and J lost 0, with 11 bases in between. Germline CDR1 ENHRY, CDR2 SYGVKD. The CDR3 runs 13 residues. CDR3 in amino acids: CAVRSLAKNIQYF. The CDR3 DNA reads TGTGCCGTCCGGAGTTTAGCCAAAAACATTCAGTACTTC.

This clonotype was recorded a few times. The chain employs TRBV4-2 and TRBJ2-7, with 9 bases identical to TRBD2. The CDR3 extends over 17 amino acids. J lost 3 bases, V lost 0 bases, and 9 bases had no gene match. Germline CDR1 reads LGHNA; CDR2 reads YNFKEQ. In DNA form, the CDR3 reads TGTGCCAGCAGCCAAGATTCGGCTAGCGGGGAAATCTACGAGCAGTACTTC. It specifies CASSQDSASGEIYEQYF.

This clonotype occurred a few times. The genes are TRBV9 and TRBJ2-3; perhaps TRBD1 as D (6 bases). Germline-derived CDR1 and CDR2 are SGDLS and YYNGEE. CDR3 length: 12 amino acids. V lost 4 bases, J lost 6 bases, and 9 bases lay in between. CDR3: CASSSGDDTQYF. The CDR3 DNA reads as TGTGCCAGCAGCTCAGGGGACGATACGCAGTATTTT.